Each of the 24 T cell receptor beta chains below was sequenced from the same sample in a study of cytomegalovirus exposure and HLA in healthy donors. Clones were read by immunoSEQ multiplex PCR, and TCRdb kept only the in-frame ones, dropping some. The profile shows under 200,000 clones, approximately 88% of them singletons. The sample taken for sequencing was PBMCs. These TCRs come from a man aged 18-30 years in good health and CMV-seropositive.

V is TRBV28 and J is TRBJ2-5; TRBD2 aligns across 7 bases. V lost 5 bases, J lost 5 bases, and 8 bases stayed unmatched. Looked up from germline, CDR1 is MDHEN and CDR2 is SYDVKM. This CDR3 is built from 14 residues. The CDR3 sequence is CASSPRLAWETQYF. The CDR3 DNA follows: TGTGCCAGCAGTCCCCGACTAGCTTGGGAGACCCAGTACTTC.

The chain links TRBV5-1 to TRBJ2-7; 9 nucleotides line up with TRBD2. This CDR3 is 14 amino acids long. Per the germline V gene, CDR1 is SGHRS and CDR2 is YFSETQ. Trimming removed 3 bases from V and 1 base from J; junction bases left unmatched: 2. The CDR3 DNA follows: TGCGCCAGCAGCTCGACTAGCGGATCCTACGAGCAGTACTTC. It specifies CASSSTSGSYEQYF. Filled out from reference TRBV5-1 and TRBJ2-7, the complete variable domain reads KAGVTQTPRYLIKTRGQQVTLSCSPISGHRSVSWYQQTPGQGLQFLFEYFSETQRNKGNFPGRFSGRQFSNSRSEMNVSTLELGDSALYLCASSSTSGSYEQYFGPGTRLTVT.

The chain combines TRBV19 with TRBJ2-7, with 7 bases lining up with TRBD1. The germline gives CDR1 LNHDA, CDR2 SQIVND (reference sequence). The CDR3 totals 13 residues. Unmatched junction bases numbered 10, after V lost 8 bases and J lost 6 bases. The chain's CDR3 is CASSNRGSGEQYF. CDR3 DNA: TGTGCCAGTTCTAACAGGGGAAGCGGCGAGCAGTACTTC.

The chain couples TRBV6-5 to TRBJ2-5, with 7 nucleotides matching TRBD2. Germline V gene lookup returns CDR1 MNHEY and CDR2 SVGAGI. Trimming took 4 bases from V and 5 from J; bases not matched to a gene: 13. The CDR3 loop spans 16 amino acids. CDR3 sequence: CASSSSGLVAGETQYF. CDR3 DNA: TGTGCCAGCAGTTCTTCCGGACTAGTGGCCGGGGAGACCCAGTACTTC.

V and J are TRBV10-3 and TRBJ2-6; D is possibly TRBD2 (5 bases). The ends were cut back, 10 bases at V and 1 base at J, with 8 bases in the middle. Germline CDR1 reads ENHRY; CDR2 reads SYGVKD. The CDR3 spans 13 residues. Here the CDR3 reads CATRGSGANVLTF. The CDR3 DNA reads TGTGCCACCCGAGGGTCTGGGGCCAACGTCCTGACTTTC.

This rearrangement joins TRBV9 to TRBJ2-1; TRBD2 agrees at 8 bases. CDR3 length: 15 residues. Germline assignment: CDR1 SGDLS and CDR2 YYNGEE. V dropped 4 bases and J dropped 6; count of bases not matched to a gene: 9. For the CDR3, the DNA is TGTGCCAGCAGCCCCCCCTCGGGACTAGTCAATGAGCAGTTCTTC. Translating gives CASSPPSGLVNEQFF. The variable domain in full, with the rest retrieved from reference TRBV9 and TRBJ2-1, is DSGVTQTPKHLITATGQRVTLRCSPRSGDLSVYWYQQSLDQGLQFLIQYYNGEERAKGNILERFSAQQFPDLHSELNLSSLELGDSALYFCASSPPSGLVNEQFFGPGTRLTVL.

The V and J genes are TRBV9 and TRBJ2-3, with TRBD2 matching over 12 bases. Germline values: CDR1 SGDLS, CDR2 YYNGEE. The J segment lost 1 base and the V segment lost 4 bases, leaving 7 bases of the junction unmatched. This CDR3 contains 17 residues. Here the CDR3 reads CASSPLAGGDGTDTQYF. Here the CDR3 DNA reads TGTGCCAGCAGCCCACTAGCGGGAGGCGACGGCACAGATACGCAGTATTTT.

The chain couples TRBV5-6 to TRBJ2-7, with 7 nucleotides matching TRBD1. The CDR3 consists of 14 residues. J was trimmed by 3 bases and V by 4 bases; bases with no gene match: 7. Germline-derived CDR1 and CDR2 are SGHDT and YYEEEE. The CDR3 nucleotides read TGTGCCAGCAGCGCACTCCCAGGGGGCTACGAGCAGTACTTC. Amino acids: CASSALPGGYEQYF.

This clone appeared many times. This specimen includes other DNA sequences encoding the same CDR3. V and J are TRBV6-5 and TRBJ1-5, with 8 nucleotides matching TRBD1. Germline assignment: CDR1 MNHEY and CDR2 SVGAGI. V was pared by 4 bases and J by 4 bases, with 3 bases of the junction left unmatched. This CDR3 is built from 14 residues. CDR3 loop: CASSSGQGNQPQHF. The CDR3 DNA follows: TGTGCCAGCAGTTCCGGACAGGGAAATCAGCCCCAGCATTTT.

The CDR3 region is CASSEFPPIRQYSNQPQHF. The CDR3 bases are TGTGCCAGCAGTGAATTCCCTCCTATTCGACAGTACAGCAATCAGCCCCAGCATTTT. The chain employs TRBV6-1 and TRBJ1-5; weak D call: TRBD1 (5 bases). The CDR3 is made up of 19 amino acids. Between the trimmed V and J ends, which lost 2 bases and 1 base, there was a span of 21 bases. The germline CDR1 and CDR2 sequences are MNHNS and SASEGT.

CDR3 coding DNA: TGCAGCGCTCAGGGACAGCCCCACAATGAGCAGTTCTTC. Its translation: CSAQGQPHNEQFF. The chain has TRBV29-1 and TRBJ2-1; 7 bases align to TRBD1. This CDR3 spans 13 amino acids. CDR1 SQVTM and CDR2 ANQGSEA come from the germline V gene. The V and J ends lost 7 bases and 5 bases, in that order; junction bases with no gene match: 8.

V usage is TRBV7-2 and J usage is TRBJ2-7; 11 bases are a match to TRBD2. CDR1 is SGHTA and CDR2 is FQGNSA in the germline V gene. V trimming: 0 bases; J trimming: 0 bases; junction bases outside the gene matches: 13. The CDR3 totals 20 residues. DNA for the CDR3: TGTGCCAGCAGCTTAGCGCTTCGGCTAGCGGGAGGCTCGAGCTCCTACGAGCAGTACTTC. Amino acid sequence: CASSLALRLAGGSSSYEQYF.

The rearrangement links TRBV5-4 to TRBJ2-3; no firm D call. Germline V CDR1 and CDR2: SGHNT, YYREEE (reference sequence). Trimming shortened V by 0 bases and J by 0 bases, and 8 bases separated the two germline ends. The CDR3 is 15 amino acids. The CDR3 reads CASSLVSLSTDTQYF. The CDR3 nucleotides read TGTGCCAGCAGCTTGGTTAGTCTTAGCACAGATACGCAGTATTTT. The entire variable domain, with the rest obtained from reference TRBV5-4 and TRBJ2-3, is as follows: ETGVTQSPTHLIKTRGQQVTLRCSSQSGHNTVSWYQQALGQGPQFIFQYYREEENGRGNFPPRFSGLQFPNYSSELNVNALELDDSALYLCASSLVSLSTDTQYFGPGTRLTVL.

The chain couples TRBV7-3 to TRBJ2-3; tentative D call: TRBD1 (6 bases). CDR3 size: 15 residues. The germline CDR1 and CDR2 sequences are SGHTA and FQGTGA. V lost 1 base and J 3 bases, leaving 11 bases between the germline ends. CDR3: CASSLNQGLTDTQYF. In DNA form, the CDR3 reads TGTGCCAGCAGCTTAAATCAGGGGCTTACAGATACGCAGTATTTT.

CDR3 loop: CASRRTEDYEQYF. The CDR3 region has the DNA TGTGCCAGTAGAAGGACAGAGGACTACGAGCAGTACTTC. The chain is built from TRBV19 and TRBJ2-7, with D perhaps matching TRBD1 (6 bases). This CDR3 is built from 13 residues. Trimming cost V 6 bases and J 3 bases, with 12 bases left between them. Germline V lookup: CDR1 LNHDA, CDR2 SQIVND (reference sequence).

The rearrangement uses TRBV7-7 and TRBJ2-5; 7 nucleotides match TRBD1. The CDR3 is 15 amino acids. CDR1 is SSHAT and CDR2 is FNYEAQ in the germline V gene (reference sequence). J lost 3 bases, V lost 5 bases, and 9 bases had no gene match. CDR3 residues: CASSPRTGLEETQYF. The DNA for the CDR3 is TGTGCCAGCAGCCCGCGGACAGGACTGGAAGAGACCCAGTACTTC.

This clone was counted between two and nine times. The gene calls are TRBV5-1 and TRBJ2-5, with TRBD2 as a possible D gene (5 bases). Trimming pared 7 bases from V and 1 base from J, leaving 8 bases between. CDR1 is SGHRS, CDR2 YFSETQ, per germline. The CDR3 length is 12 residues. The CDR3 coding sequence is TGCGCCAGCCGGGATAGCCAAGAGACCCAGTACTTC. Protein: CASRDSQETQYF.

This clone showed up just a few times. The genes are TRBV5-4 and TRBJ2-7; 8 bases agree with TRBD1. V lost 6 bases, J lost 3 bases, and 5 bases stayed unmatched. The CDR3 is made up of 13 amino acids. Germline V lookup: CDR1 SGHNT, CDR2 YYREEE (reference sequence). The CDR3 nucleotides are TGTGCCAGCAATGACAGGGGCGGCTACGAGCAGTACTTC. Translation: CASNDRGGYEQYF.

V is TRBV27 and J is TRBJ1-1; 10 bases map to TRBD1. The CDR3 totals 14 residues. The ends lost 6 bases at V and 6 bases at J; junction bases unmatched: 7. CDR1 is MNHEY and CDR2 is SMNVEV in the germline V gene (reference sequence). CDR3: CASRGRDRGPEAFF. The CDR3 bases are TGTGCCAGCAGGGGTCGGGACAGGGGTCCTGAAGCTTTCTTT.

This clone was seen a single time. The chain couples TRBV6-1 to TRBJ2-7, with 8 bases fitting TRBD1. CDR1 and CDR2 (germline): MNHNS, SASEGT. V lost 5 bases and J lost 2; bases outside the gene matches: 2. The CDR3 contains 13 residues. CDR3 in amino acids: CASSLDRAYEQYF. As DNA, the CDR3 is TGTGCCAGCAGTTTGGACAGGGCCTACGAGCAGTACTTC.

This clone was seen once. This chain uses TRBV10-2 with TRBJ2-7, with TRBD1 identical over 10 bases. The germline CDR1 and CDR2 sequences are WSHSY and SAAADI. This CDR3 spans 14 amino acids. Germline trimming cut 4 bases from V and 7 bases from J; bases unmatched to any gene: 7. The CDR3 DNA sequence: TGCGCCAGCAGTGGGGGACAGGGGAGTATAGAGCAGTACTTC. Translating gives CASSGGQGSIEQYF.

The count of this clone is one. The chain carries TRBV9 and TRBJ2-5; 8 bases match TRBD1. The CDR3 has 15 amino acids. Germline lookup yields CDR1 SGDLS and CDR2 YYNGEE. Losses at the gene ends were 4 bases for V and 5 bases for J; bases not matched to a gene: 10. CDR3 sequence reads: CASSSGGLGRETQYF. Written as DNA, the CDR3 is TGTGCCAGCAGCTCAGGGGGCCTAGGGCGGGAGACCCAGTACTTC.

This rearrangement joins TRBV4-2 to TRBJ2-1; 12 bases align to TRBD2. From germline, CDR1 is LGHNA and CDR2 YNFKEQ. The CDR3 has 19 amino acids. The V segment lost 1 base and the J segment 8 bases; nucleotides outside the gene matches: 15. This CDR3 reads CASSQGGGRLAGVLDEQFF. As DNA, the CDR3 is TGTGCCAGCAGCCAAGGCGGAGGAAGACTAGCGGGAGTTCTCGATGAGCAGTTCTTC.

This chain connects TRBV28 to TRBJ1-2; no reliable D call. The CDR3 is made up of 14 amino acids. Trimming left V 6 bases short and J 0 bases short, with 11 bases between. Germline V gene data show CDR1 as MDHEN and CDR2 as SYDVKM. The CDR3 sequence: CASREPGANYGYTF. CDR3 coding DNA: TGTGCCAGCAGAGAGCCGGGAGCTAACTATGGCTACACCTTC.